This is a list of T cell receptor beta chains from one sample in a study of shared clonotypes between healthy human individuals. Assay used: immunoSEQ multiplex PCR; TCRdb lists only in-frame clones, some missing. The table lists 1,100,000 or so clones, 70% to 80% of them singletons. Sequenced: memory CD4+ T cells from PBMCs. These receptors came from a man aged 18 to 29 in good health. Some clones in this sample may be carry-over from other donors' samples. Both conserved end residues are part of each CDR3. Each record gives: clone size, V gene, J gene, D gene, CDR3 protein, CDR3 DNA. A D gene is named only where the DNA matches it firmly. For some rows the clone size is stated as once, few or many, or as a class when expanded; others skip it.

abundance: -
v_gene: TRBV28
j_gene: TRBJ2-7
d_gene: TRBD1
CDR3aa: CASSFANRGHEQYF
CDR3nt: TGTGCCAGCAGTTTTGCGAACAGGGGACACGAGCAGTACTTC

abundance: -
v_gene: TRBV28
j_gene: TRBJ2-5
d_gene: -
CDR3aa: CASSSSNRRGETQYF
CDR3nt: TGTGCCAGCAGTTCTTCTAACCGTAGGGGCGAGACCCAGTACTTC

abundance: -
v_gene: TRBV6-5
j_gene: TRBJ1-4
d_gene: -
CDR3aa: CASSPGATNEKLFF
CDR3nt: TGTGCCAGCAGCCCCGGGGCAACTAATGAAAAACTGTTTTTT

abundance: -
v_gene: TRBV6-1
j_gene: TRBJ2-1
d_gene: -
CDR3aa: CAEAVGPSYNEQFF
CDR3nt: TGTGCAGAAGCCGTAGGGCCTTCCTACAATGAGCAGTTCTTC

abundance: -
v_gene: TRBV18
j_gene: TRBJ2-4
d_gene: -
CDR3aa: CASSPERMAGNIQYF
CDR3nt: TGTGCCAGCTCACCAGAGCGGATGGCGGGGAACATTCAGTACTTC

abundance: -
v_gene: TRBV19
j_gene: TRBJ2-6
d_gene: TRBD2
CDR3aa: CASSIHAGGTGANVLTF
CDR3nt: TGTGCCAGTAGTATCCACGCGGGGGGAACTGGGGCCAACGTCCTGACTTTC

abundance: -
v_gene: TRBV27
j_gene: TRBJ1-2
d_gene: -
CDR3aa: CASSSLNEDNNYGYTF
CDR3nt: TGTGCCAGCAGCTCCTTAAACGAGGACAATAACTATGGCTACACCTTC

abundance: -
v_gene: TRBV11-2
j_gene: TRBJ1-3
d_gene: -
CDR3aa: CASRALRTSGNTIYF
CDR3nt: TGTGCCAGCAGGGCCCTGCGGACGTCTGGAAACACCATATATTTT

abundance: -
v_gene: TRBV7-9
j_gene: TRBJ2-2
d_gene: TRBD1
CDR3aa: CASSFSPGQKNTGELFF
CDR3nt: TGTGCCAGCAGTTTTAGTCCGGGACAGAAGAACACCGGGGAGCTGTTTTTT

abundance: -
v_gene: TRBV21-1
j_gene: TRBJ2-7
d_gene: -
CDR3aa: CASSKVHRSYLHSYEQYF
CDR3nt: TGTGCCAGCAGCAAAGTCCACAGGTCCTACCTCCATTCCTACGAGCAGTACTTC

abundance: -
v_gene: TRBV5-1
j_gene: TRBJ2-4
d_gene: TRBD2
CDR3aa: CASSGAGANIQYF
CDR3nt: TGCGCCAGCAGCGGAGCGGGAGCAAACATTCAGTACTTC

abundance: -
v_gene: TRBV28
j_gene: TRBJ2-5
d_gene: TRBD1
CDR3aa: CASSPHRGRGETQYF
CDR3nt: TGTGCCAGCAGTCCACACAGGGGGCGGGGAGAGACCCAGTACTTC

abundance: -
v_gene: TRBV7-3
j_gene: TRBJ2-1
d_gene: -
CDR3aa: CASSLFGRGEQFF
CDR3nt: TGTGCCAGCAGCTTATTCGGGCGAGGTGAGCAGTTCTTC

abundance: -
v_gene: TRBV27
j_gene: TRBJ1-3
d_gene: -
CDR3aa: CASRRLGMASGNTIYF
CDR3nt: TGTGCCAGCAGAAGGCTTGGGATGGCATCAGGAAACACCATATATTTT

abundance: -
v_gene: TRBV5-4
j_gene: TRBJ2-7
d_gene: TRBD2
CDR3aa: CASSLVGLAGVGTYEQYF
CDR3nt: TGTGCCAGCAGCTTGGTGGGACTAGCGGGAGTTGGGACCTACGAGCAGTACTTC

abundance: -
v_gene: TRBV9
j_gene: TRBJ1-1
d_gene: -
CDR3aa: CASSETGRRNTEAFF
CDR3nt: TGTGCCAGCAGCGAGACGGGACGGAGGAACACTGAAGCTTTCTTT

abundance: -
v_gene: TRBV7-2
j_gene: TRBJ2-2
d_gene: TRBD2
CDR3aa: CASSLVPHAGGNTGELFF
CDR3nt: TGTGCCAGCAGCTTAGTCCCTCATGCGGGAGGGAACACCGGGGAGCTGTTTTTT

abundance: -
v_gene: TRBV25-1
j_gene: TRBJ2-3
d_gene: TRBD1
CDR3aa: CASSELTGDTDTQYF
CDR3nt: TGTGCCAGCAGTGAACTAACAGGGGACACAGATACGCAGTATTTT

abundance: -
v_gene: TRBV7-2
j_gene: TRBJ2-7
d_gene: TRBD1
CDR3aa: CASSYVGTGSEQYF
CDR3nt: TGTGCCAGCAGCTATGTGGGGACAGGCTCCGAGCAGTACTTC

abundance: many
v_gene: TRBV30
j_gene: TRBJ2-7
d_gene: -
CDR3aa: CAWSGRDEQYF
CDR3nt: TGTGCCTGGTCAGGCAGAGACGAGCAGTACTTC

abundance: -
v_gene: TRBV7-7
j_gene: TRBJ2-1
d_gene: -
CDR3aa: CASSLVGSAGDEQFF
CDR3nt: TGTGCCAGCAGCTTAGTGGGGTCCGCAGGCGATGAGCAGTTCTTC

abundance: -
v_gene: TRBV21-1
j_gene: TRBJ2-7
d_gene: -
CDR3aa: CASSPFPLDYEQYF
CDR3nt: TGTGCCAGCAGCCCCTTTCCCCTCGACTACGAGCAGTACTTC

abundance: once
v_gene: TRBV7-2
j_gene: TRBJ1-1
d_gene: -
CDR3aa: CASRAGTNTEAFF
CDR3nt: TGTGCCAGCAGGGCCGGGACGAACACTGAAGCTTTCTTT

abundance: -
v_gene: TRBV5-6
j_gene: TRBJ1-1
d_gene: -
CDR3aa: CASSSGPNTEAFF
CDR3nt: TGTGCCAGCAGCTCCGGACCGAACACTGAAGCTTTCTTT

abundance: -
v_gene: TRBV7-8
j_gene: TRBJ2-1
d_gene: -
CDR3aa: CASSPKGRGSYNEQFF
CDR3nt: TGTGCCAGCAGCCCTAAGGGCAGGGGCTCCTACAATGAGCAGTTCTTC

abundance: -
v_gene: TRBV4-1
j_gene: TRBJ2-1
d_gene: -
CDR3aa: CASSQDHGRAPNEQFF
CDR3nt: TGCGCCAGCAGCCAAGATCACGGGAGAGCGCCCAATGAGCAGTTCTTC

abundance: -
v_gene: TRBV1
j_gene: TRBJ2-5
d_gene: -
CDR3aa: CTPLVREGDEQETQYF
CDR3nt: TGCACCCCTCTCGTGCGGGAGGGGGACGAACAAGAGACCCAGTACTTC

abundance: -
v_gene: TRBV5-6
j_gene: TRBJ2-2
d_gene: TRBD2
CDR3aa: CASSLSSGGVTGELFF
CDR3nt: TGTGCCAGCAGCTTGTCTTCGGGAGGGGTCACCGGGGAGCTGTTTTTT

abundance: -
v_gene: TRBV2
j_gene: TRBJ1-5
d_gene: -
CDR3aa: CASSVGQGNQPQHF
CDR3nt: TGTGCCAGCAGTGTGGGGCAGGGGAATCAGCCCCAGCATTTT

abundance: -
v_gene: TRBV7-2
j_gene: TRBJ1-1
d_gene: -
CDR3aa: CASSLGAQMNTEAFF
CDR3nt: TGTGCCAGCAGCTTAGGGGCTCAGATGAACACTGAAGCTTTCTTT

abundance: -
v_gene: TRBV5-1
j_gene: TRBJ2-3
d_gene: TRBD2
CDR3aa: CASSPILAGRTDTQYF
CDR3nt: TGCGCCAGCAGCCCCATACTAGCGGGACGCACAGATACGCAGTATTTT